In its sample, the clone carrying this TCR beta chain was seen once. Its antigen is not known. A clone one base away is much larger, so this may be a read error. The germline V gene encodes CDR1 ENHRY and CDR2 SYGVKD. This CDR3 spans 15 amino acids. The record originates from a study of liver allograft versus peripheral blood T cells. Study details: Transplanted-liver and recipient peripheral blood T cell receptor repertoires were compared.

Overall study findings and caveats: Liver allograft repertoires of T cell receptors reportedly diverged from peripheral blood repertoires.

TCRdb re-called the reads with MiXCR, one entry per CDR3 protein. The table records 8,500 to 9,500 distinct CDR3 sequences, around 21% of them present only once. This chain joins TRBV10-3 and TRBJ2-1; TRBD2 aligns across 10 bases. This receptor was identified in a human patient who had a liver transplant. These T cells may partly come from the graft donor. The CDR3 reads CAFRALAGEGNEQFF. In DNA, the CDR3 is TGTGCCTTCAGAGCCCTAGCGGGAGAAGGCAATGAGCAGTTCTTC.